The clone carrying this TCR beta chain has a single count. What it binds is unknown. Sequenced by immunoSEQ multiplex PCR; TCRdb stores in-frame clones only, minus some. The table shows about 360,000 clones, with 75% to 90% occurring only once. These data come from a study of cytomegalovirus exposure and HLA in healthy donors. Overall study: A later analysis reported the 120 or so validation repertoires used the same platform as the roughly 670 first-cohort repertoires. General study points: Reportedly, cytomegalovirus status was diagnosed with high sensitivity and specificity.

The ends lost 6 bases at V and 8 bases at J; junction bases unmatched: 8. The CDR3 loop spans 14 amino acids. CDR1 MGHRA and CDR2 YSYEKL come from the germline V gene. This clonotype was sampled from a woman aged 18 to 35 in good health and CMV-seronegative. The V call is TRBV4-1, the J call TRBJ1-4; 8 bases are a match to TRBD1. The sequencing input was PBMCs. The CDR3: CASSSGQGSEKLFF. The DNA of the CDR3 is TGCGCCAGCAGTTCCGGACAGGGTTCGGAAAAACTGTTTTTT.